This T cell receptor (beta chain) is from a study of shared clonotypes between healthy human individuals. Germline CDR1 and CDR2: MNHNS and SASEGT. The CDR3 has 13 residues. Trimming cost V 8 bases and J 14 bases, with 23 bases left between them. Produced via immunoSEQ multiplex PCR; TCRdb's table is partial and in-frame only. The profile covers 2 million or so clones, with roughly 95% appearing a single time and more than 0.1% taken by the ten largest. The chain uses TRBV6-1 and TRBJ2-3; TRBD2 might be the D (5 bases). What was sequenced was naive CD4+ T cells sorted from blood. Sample subset: CD45RA+ positively selected. The source of this sequence is a man younger than 35 in good health. CDR3 sequence (DNA): TGTGCCAGCCGGGCTCGAATAGAGGGTGACTCGTATTTT. Encoded protein: CASRARIEGDSYF.